Presented here are 25 T cell receptor beta chains from one specimen sequenced in a study of graft-versus-host responses after intestinal transplantation. The table came from immunoSEQ multiplex PCR; TCRdb's copy has only in-frame clones and leaves some out. The sample holds about 110,000 clones, around 94% seen once. No antigen is known for these receptors. Material: unstimulated CD8+ T cells sorted from spleen or lymph node cells, obtained before transplant. The source of these receptors is a human donor who was the organ donor for an intestinal transplant.

V usage is TRBV4-2 and J usage is TRBJ2-1, with 8 bases lining up with TRBD2. Germline V gene data show CDR1 as LGHNA and CDR2 as YNFKEQ. The CDR3 has 17 amino acids. Trimming removed 1 base from V and 8 bases from J; junction bases left unmatched: 13. CDR3 nucleotides: TGTGCCAGCAGCCAAGGGCTGGGGAGCGGGAGTTACGATGAGCAGTTCTTC. It yields the protein CASSQGLGSGSYDEQFF.

CDR3 DNA: TGTGCCAGCAGCCCCGGGGGAGATTACAATGAGCAGTTCTTC. Amino acid sequence: CASSPGGDYNEQFF. The chain joins TRBV9 to TRBJ2-1; D perhaps matches TRBD2 (6 bases). The V gene's germline CDR1 is SGDLS and CDR2 YYNGEE. The germline V and J ends were trimmed by 4 bases and 4 bases, with 12 bases remaining between them. The CDR3 length is 14 residues. Drawing the rest from reference TRBV9 and TRBJ2-1, the complete variable domain is DSGVTQTPKHLITATGQRVTLRCSPRSGDLSVYWYQQSLDQGLQFLIQYYNGEERAKGNILERFSAQQFPDLHSELNLSSLELGDSALYFCASSPGGDYNEQFFGPGTRLTVL.

The rearrangement links TRBV29-1 to TRBJ2-7, with D maybe TRBD2 (7 bases). In germline, CDR1 is SQVTM, CDR2 ANQGSEA. The CDR3 has 13 residues. V was shortened by 6 bases and J by 0 bases, with 12 bases between the two germline ends. For the CDR3, the DNA is TGCAGCGTCAAGGGGGGGTTCTCCTACGAGCAGTACTTC. This sequence encodes CSVKGGFSYEQYF.

The chain has TRBV9 and TRBJ2-3, with D tentatively TRBD1 (6 bases). V lost 0 bases, J lost 1 base, and 9 bases lay in between. This CDR3 has 15 residues. Germline V gene lookup returns CDR1 SGDLS and CDR2 YYNGEE. CDR3: CASSVDQGRTDTQYF. CDR3 in DNA: TGTGCCAGCAGCGTAGACCAGGGGCGCACAGATACGCAGTATTTT.

V is TRBV2 and J is TRBJ2-5; 11 nucleotides agree with TRBD2. This CDR3 contains 17 residues. The germline gives CDR1 SNHLY, CDR2 FYNNEI. V was clipped by 5 bases and J by 5 bases; unmatched bases: 13. CDR3 sequence reads: CASSKLRASGRWETQYF. The CDR3 DNA sequence: TGTGCCAGCAGTAAATTGCGGGCTAGCGGGAGGTGGGAGACCCAGTACTTC.

This CDR3 is CASSLSGVLDTQYF. In DNA form, the CDR3 reads TGTGCCAGCAGCCTAAGCGGGGTTTTAGATACGCAGTATTTT. This chain connects TRBV13 to TRBJ2-3; 7 nucleotides agree with TRBD2. CDR3 length: 14 amino acids. Germline CDR1 and CDR2: PRHDT and FYEKMQ (reference sequence). V dropped 5 bases and J dropped 5; count of bases not matched to a gene: 7.

The rearrangement links TRBV30 to TRBJ2-1; no clear D gene. The CDR3 totals 12 residues. V was shortened by 6 bases and J by 9 bases, with 15 bases between the two germline ends. Per the germline V gene, CDR1 is GTSNPN and CDR2 is SVGIG (reference sequence). CDR3 in amino acids: CACMGPRSEQFF. In DNA form, the CDR3 reads TGTGCCTGCATGGGCCCCCGATCTGAGCAGTTCTTC.

This clone has just a few counts. This chain links TRBV7-9 with TRBJ2-7; unclear D gene. Germline CDR1 and CDR2: SEHNR and FQNEAQ (reference sequence). This CDR3 is built from 11 residues. Between the trimmed V and J ends, which lost 6 bases and 3 bases, there was a span of 6 bases. The CDR3 spells CASRSGYEQYF. For the CDR3, the DNA is TGTGCCAGCAGGTCGGGCTACGAGCAGTACTTC. Complete variable domain (other parts from reference TRBV7-9 and TRBJ2-7): DTGVSQNPRHKITKRGQNVTFRCDPISEHNRLYWYRQTLGQGPEFLTYFQNEAQLEKSRLLSDRFSAERPKGSFSTLEIQRTEQGDSAMYLCASRSGYEQYFGPGTRLTVT.

The V gene is TRBV7-9, the J gene TRBJ2-3; no clear D gene. Germline assignment: CDR1 SEHNR and CDR2 FQNEAQ (reference sequence). This CDR3 is 12 amino acids long. Trimming stripped 4 bases from V and 3 bases from J, with 5 bases between. The CDR3 is CASSSLTDTQYF. The CDR3 DNA reads as TGTGCCAGCAGCTCCTTAACAGATACGCAGTATTTT. Looking up the rest from reference TRBV7-9 and TRBJ2-3 gives the full variable domain: DTGVSQNPRHKITKRGQNVTFRCDPISEHNRLYWYRQTLGQGPEFLTYFQNEAQLEKSRLLSDRFSAERPKGSFSTLEIQRTEQGDSAMYLCASSSLTDTQYFGPGTRLTVL.

V is TRBV13 and J is TRBJ1-1; perhaps TRBD1 as D (6 bases). Germline loops: CDR1 PRHDT, CDR2 FYEKMQ (reference sequence). The CDR3 length is 15 residues. The V and J ends lost 7 bases and 4 bases respectively, with 19 bases between them. The CDR3 sequence is CASTQFRGAGTEAFF. Written as DNA, the CDR3 is TGTGCCAGCACACAGTTTCGGGGGGCAGGCACTGAAGCTTTCTTT.

This chain connects TRBV5-1 to TRBJ2-7; 8 nucleotides agree with TRBD1. Germline loops: CDR1 SGHRS, CDR2 YFSETQ. V lost 4 bases, J lost 4 bases, and 4 bases stayed unmatched. The CDR3 is 13 residues long. In nucleotides, the CDR3 is TGCGCCAGCAGCACGGACAGGGAGTACGAGCAGTACTTC. Its translation is CASSTDREYEQYF.

The gene calls are TRBV15 and TRBJ2-3, with D hard to call. Germline assignment: CDR1 LNHNV and CDR2 YYDKDF (reference sequence). V lost 1 base and J 6 bases, leaving 14 bases between the germline ends. This CDR3 is built from 15 residues. In DNA, the CDR3 is TGTGCCACCAGCAGAGCCGATGAAGGCCGGGATACGCAGTATTTT. It codes for CATSRADEGRDTQYF.

J is TRBJ1-2 and V is TRBV9; D gene ambiguous. Trimming cost V 0 bases and J 1 base, with 7 bases left between them. The CDR3 consists of 14 residues. CDR1 is SGDLS and CDR2 is YYNGEE in the germline V gene. CDR3 coding DNA: TGTGCCAGCAGCGTAGTAGACGGTAACTATGGCTACACCTTC. Translating it yields CASSVVDGNYGYTF.

This chain joins TRBV4-3 and TRBJ2-6; no definite D call. CDR1 is LGHNA, CDR2 YSLEER, per germline. This CDR3 spans 16 amino acids. V lost 2 bases and J lost 1, with 9 bases in between. The CDR3 bases are TGCGCCAGCAGCCAACTCATATGGTCTGGGGCCAACGTCCTGACTTTC. Residues: CASSQLIWSGANVLTF.

The chain uses TRBV19 and TRBJ2-1; perhaps TRBD1 as D (9 bases). Trimming cost V 7 bases and J 5 bases, with 15 bases left between them. The CDR3 is made up of 14 amino acids. Germline loops: CDR1 LNHDA, CDR2 SQIVND (reference sequence). CDR3 coding DNA: TGTGCCAGTACGGGGGGGACAGGGAACAATGAGCAGTTCTTC. Amino acids: CASTGGTGNNEQFF.

Comment on this clone: Other DNA sequences in this specimen translate into the identical CDR3. In DNA form, the CDR3 reads TGCGCCAGCAGCCAAGAGACAGCCTACAATGAGCAGTTCTTC. The encoded protein is CASSQETAYNEQFF. J is TRBJ2-1 and V is TRBV4-1; D possibly corresponds to TRBD1 (5 bases). CDR3 length: 14 amino acids. V lost 0 bases to trimming and J lost 2 bases, with 5 bases between them. Germline V CDR1 and CDR2: MGHRA, YSYEKL.

This chain joins TRBV7-2 and TRBJ2-1; 8 bases are shared with TRBD2. The CDR3 runs 15 residues. The germline CDR1 and CDR2 sequences are SGHTA and FQGNSA. Trimming took 3 bases from V and 5 from J; bases not matched to a gene: 6. Here the CDR3 DNA reads TGTGCCAGCAGCTTCAGCGGGAGACTCCACAATGAGCAGTTCTTC. This sequence encodes CASSFSGRLHNEQFF.

This clone occurred once. The rearrangement joins TRBV27 to TRBJ2-1; 8 nucleotides agree with TRBD2. Germline CDR1 reads MNHEY; CDR2 reads SMNVEV (reference sequence). The CDR3 is made up of 14 amino acids. The V segment lost 2 bases and the J segment 6 bases; nucleotides outside the gene matches: 3. CDR3 coding DNA: TGTGCCAGCAGTTTACGGGAGGGTAGCAATGAGCAGTTCTTC. Its protein product is CASSLREGSNEQFF.

J is TRBJ2-5 and V is TRBV29-1; either TRBD1 or TRBD2 may fit D (6 bases each). Germline loops: CDR1 SQVTM, CDR2 ANQGSEA. V dropped 0 bases and J dropped 4 bases, with 9 bases sitting between them. The CDR3 loop spans 13 amino acids. The CDR3 loop reads CSVEESGAETQYF. The CDR3 DNA follows: TGCAGCGTTGAAGAGTCGGGGGCAGAGACCCAGTACTTC.

This chain connects TRBV4-3 to TRBJ2-2; D call uncertain. CDR1 and CDR2 from the germline V gene are LGHNA and YSLEER. The CDR3 consists of 15 residues. V shed 0 bases and J shed 1 base, with 6 bases lying between them. CDR3 in amino acids: CASSQDRRNTGELFF. In nucleotides, the CDR3 is TGCGCCAGCAGCCAAGACAGACGGAACACCGGGGAGCTGTTTTTT.

The V and J genes are TRBV19 and TRBJ1-5; TRBD1 matches at 12 bases. The CDR3 loop spans 15 amino acids. The ends lost 3 bases at V and 4 bases at J; junction bases unmatched: 1. Per germline, CDR1 LNHDA and CDR2 SQIVND (reference sequence). CDR3 region: CASSMGQGANQPQHF. In DNA form, the CDR3 reads TGTGCCAGTAGTATGGGACAGGGGGCAAATCAGCCCCAGCATTTT.

This chain connects TRBV29-1 to TRBJ2-7, with TRBD2 matching over 7 bases. Germline V gives CDR1 SQVTM, CDR2 ANQGSEA. V lost 7 bases and J lost 2; bases outside the gene matches: 11. The CDR3 spans 14 residues. CDR3 region: CSAISRDYTYEQYF. The CDR3, as DNA: TGCAGCGCTATCAGCCGGGACTATACCTACGAGCAGTACTTC.

V is TRBV6-1 and J is TRBJ1-5, with 8 nucleotides matching TRBD1. Germline V lookup: CDR1 MNHNS, CDR2 SASEGT. CDR3 length equals 15 residues. Germline trimming cut 0 bases from V and 6 bases from J; bases unmatched to any gene: 4. The CDR3 DNA follows: TGTGCCAGCAGTGAAGCGAGACAGGGGATTCAGCCCCAGCATTTT. Encoded protein: CASSEARQGIQPQHF.

The chain recombines TRBV9 with TRBJ2-2, with 13 nucleotides matching TRBD2. Germline V gene lookup returns CDR1 SGDLS and CDR2 YYNGEE. The V gene end was trimmed by 4 bases and the J gene end by 5 bases; junction bases not matched to a gene: 2. This CDR3 is built from 15 residues. The CDR3 is CASSPTSGGTGELFF. For the CDR3, the DNA is TGTGCCAGCAGCCCGACTAGCGGGGGGACCGGGGAGCTGTTTTTT.

The genes are TRBV4-1 and TRBJ1-2; a weak D match, TRBD1 (5 bases). This CDR3 comprises 15 residues. Trimming cost V 3 bases and J 5 bases, with 16 bases left between them. From germline, CDR1 is MGHRA and CDR2 YSYEKL. CDR3 in DNA: TGCGCCAGCAGCCACTGGACACTACTAGATTATGGCTACACCTTC. Translation: CASSHWTLLDYGYTF.